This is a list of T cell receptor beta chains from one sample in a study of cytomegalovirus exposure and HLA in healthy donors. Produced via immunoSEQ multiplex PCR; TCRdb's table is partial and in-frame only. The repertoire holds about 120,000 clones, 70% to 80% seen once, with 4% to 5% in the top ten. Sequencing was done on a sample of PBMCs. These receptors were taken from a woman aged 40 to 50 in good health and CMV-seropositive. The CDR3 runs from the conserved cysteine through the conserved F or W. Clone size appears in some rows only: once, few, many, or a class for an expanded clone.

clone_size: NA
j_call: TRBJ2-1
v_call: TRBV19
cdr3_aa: CASSRTGQSSYNEQFF

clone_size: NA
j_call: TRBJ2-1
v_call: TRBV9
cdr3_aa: CASSSSGVVGEQFF

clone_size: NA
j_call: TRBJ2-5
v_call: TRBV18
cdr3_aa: CASSTPGAAETQYF

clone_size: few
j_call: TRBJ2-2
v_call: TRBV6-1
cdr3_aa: CASSDDLAGGQTGELFF

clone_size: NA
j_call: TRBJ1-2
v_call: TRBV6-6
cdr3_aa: CASRTGGGGYGYTF

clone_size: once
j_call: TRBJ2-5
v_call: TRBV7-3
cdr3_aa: CASSLTSGDQETQYF

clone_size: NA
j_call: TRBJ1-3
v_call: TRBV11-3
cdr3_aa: CASSLGSRRVILSGNTIYF

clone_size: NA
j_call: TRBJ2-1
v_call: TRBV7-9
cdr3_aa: CASSLVGRLAGGNEQFF

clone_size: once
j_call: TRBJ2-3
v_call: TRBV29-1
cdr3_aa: CSVEPSLSTDTQYF

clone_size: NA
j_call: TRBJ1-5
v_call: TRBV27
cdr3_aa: CASTDRPYSNQPQHF

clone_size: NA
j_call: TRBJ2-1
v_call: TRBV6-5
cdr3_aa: CASSYLAGGRDEQFF

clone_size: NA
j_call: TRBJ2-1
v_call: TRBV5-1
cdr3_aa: CASSPNLGLAGGREQFF

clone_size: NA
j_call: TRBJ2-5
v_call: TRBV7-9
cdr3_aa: CASSLGFSGGETQYF

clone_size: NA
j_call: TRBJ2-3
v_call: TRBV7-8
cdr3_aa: CASSLRTSGGSDTQYF

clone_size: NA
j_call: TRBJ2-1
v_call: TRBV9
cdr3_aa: CASSVAGISSYNEQFF

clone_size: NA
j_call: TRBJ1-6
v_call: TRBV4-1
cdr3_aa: CASSQDGRARLNSPLHF

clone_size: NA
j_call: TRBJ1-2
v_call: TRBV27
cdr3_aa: CASSFRANYGYTF

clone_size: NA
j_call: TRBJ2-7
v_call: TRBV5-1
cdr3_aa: CASSLGTDGPYEQYF

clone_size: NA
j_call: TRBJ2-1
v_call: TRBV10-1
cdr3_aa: CASTGTGSYNEQFF

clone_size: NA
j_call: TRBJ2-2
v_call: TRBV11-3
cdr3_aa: CASSLDGISNTGELFF

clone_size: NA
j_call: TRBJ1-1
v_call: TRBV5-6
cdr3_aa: CASSHTGFAEAFF

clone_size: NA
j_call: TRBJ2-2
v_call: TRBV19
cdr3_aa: CASSHNRGQGTGELFF

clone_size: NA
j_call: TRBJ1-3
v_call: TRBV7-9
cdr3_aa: CASSLGKPSSGNTIYF

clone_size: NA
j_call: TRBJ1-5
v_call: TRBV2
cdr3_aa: CASRLTAGDSNQPQHF

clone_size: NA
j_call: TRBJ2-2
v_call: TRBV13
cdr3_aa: CASRPGLLSSYGELFF

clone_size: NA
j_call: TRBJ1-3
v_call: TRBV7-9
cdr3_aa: CASSRGQSGNTIYF

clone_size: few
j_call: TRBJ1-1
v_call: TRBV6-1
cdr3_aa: CASRHTGGTEAFF

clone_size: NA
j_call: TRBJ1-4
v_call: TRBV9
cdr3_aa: CASSPRGQANEKLFF

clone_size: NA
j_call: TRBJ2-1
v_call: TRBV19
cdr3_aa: CASSEDRDSYNEQFF

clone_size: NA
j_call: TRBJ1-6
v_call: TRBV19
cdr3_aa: CASSIRNLWDRSSPLHF

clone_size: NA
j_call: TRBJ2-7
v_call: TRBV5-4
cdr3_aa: CASSSGTGGIYEQYF

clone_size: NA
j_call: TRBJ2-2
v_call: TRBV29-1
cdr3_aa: CSVERQNPGELFF

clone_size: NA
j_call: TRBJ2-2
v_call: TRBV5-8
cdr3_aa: CASSSSQDGELFF

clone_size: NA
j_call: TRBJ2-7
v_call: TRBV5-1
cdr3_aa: CASSLEGGGTEQYF

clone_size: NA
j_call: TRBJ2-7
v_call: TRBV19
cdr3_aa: CASSTSTSGRYEQYF

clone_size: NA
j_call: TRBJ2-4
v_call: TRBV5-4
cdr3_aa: CASSVDSSGGYIQYF

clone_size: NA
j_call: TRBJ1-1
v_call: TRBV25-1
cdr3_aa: CASGPMNTEAFF

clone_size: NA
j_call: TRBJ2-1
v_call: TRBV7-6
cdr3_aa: CASSPQGGSYNEQFF

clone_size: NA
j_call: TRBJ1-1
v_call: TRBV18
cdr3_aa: CASSSGATNTEAFF

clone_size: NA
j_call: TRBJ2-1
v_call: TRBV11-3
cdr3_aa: CASSPTGDEQFF

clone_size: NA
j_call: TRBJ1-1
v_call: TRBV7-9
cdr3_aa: CSSSFSGGSEAFF

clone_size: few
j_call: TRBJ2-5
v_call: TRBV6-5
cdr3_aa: CASSYRVMGETQYF

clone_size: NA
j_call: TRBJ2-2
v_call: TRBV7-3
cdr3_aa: CASSRSWTGNTGELFF

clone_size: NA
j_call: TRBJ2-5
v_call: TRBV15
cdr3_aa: CATSMGHDETQYF

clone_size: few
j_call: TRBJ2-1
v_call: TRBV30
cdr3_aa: CAWEPGLAGSEQFF

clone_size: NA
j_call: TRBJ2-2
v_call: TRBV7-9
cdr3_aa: CASSQTGSPVITGELFF

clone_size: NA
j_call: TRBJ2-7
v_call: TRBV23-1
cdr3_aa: CASSQSYGAHYEQYF

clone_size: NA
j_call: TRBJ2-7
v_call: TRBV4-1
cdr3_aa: CASSQRDRGGEQYF

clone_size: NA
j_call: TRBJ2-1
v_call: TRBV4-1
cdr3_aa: CASSQALRGSYNEQFF

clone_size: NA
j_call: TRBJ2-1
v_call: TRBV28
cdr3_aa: CASSFSTAGPSGEQFF

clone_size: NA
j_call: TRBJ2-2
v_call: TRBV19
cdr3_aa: CASSVPVRGRANTGELFF

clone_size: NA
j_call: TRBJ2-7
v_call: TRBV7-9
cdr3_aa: CASSPPGTGMNEQYF

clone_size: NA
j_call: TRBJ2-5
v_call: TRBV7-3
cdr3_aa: CASSLKGHPGGTQYF

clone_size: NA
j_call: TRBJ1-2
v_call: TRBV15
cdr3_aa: CATSRDPGGVDGYTF

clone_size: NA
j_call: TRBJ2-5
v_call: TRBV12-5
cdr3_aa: CASGLRTFESGLAGGLETQYF

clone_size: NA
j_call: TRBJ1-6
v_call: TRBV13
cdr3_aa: CASSLVGPGSPLHF

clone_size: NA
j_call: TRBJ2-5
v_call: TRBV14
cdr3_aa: CASSETASGEETQYF

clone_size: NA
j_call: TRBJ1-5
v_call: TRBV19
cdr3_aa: CASQGRGSNQPQHF

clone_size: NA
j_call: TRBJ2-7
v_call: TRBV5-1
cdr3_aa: CASSSGTGFEQYF

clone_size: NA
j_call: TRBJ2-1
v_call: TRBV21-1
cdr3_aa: CATLRGDEQFF